The 3 T cell receptor beta chains presented below share a single source sample, sequenced in a study of human T cells and chemical hapten exposure. Time point here: patch test 1, 2 weeks after DPC sensitization. The treatment denotes: therapeutic diphenylcyclopropenone sensitization with weekly scalp DPC. In TCRdb, the RACE reads were re-called with MiXCR into one record per CDR3 protein. The profile shows some 170,000 distinct CDR3 sequences, 20% to 25% of them singletons. The specimen comprised whole blood, sampled in connection with sensitization to the hapten diphenylcyclopropenone (DPC). The receptor set was obtained from a woman between 50 and 59 years old with alopecia areata. Some clones in this sample may be carry-over from other donors' samples.

A few counts support this clonotype. The chain couples TRBV10-3 to TRBJ1-2; D unresolved. This CDR3 has 15 residues. Between the trimmed V and J ends, which lost 6 bases and 0 bases, there was a span of 14 bases. Germline V lookup: CDR1 ENHRY, CDR2 SYGVKD. The CDR3 spells CAIRPDRTSNYGYTF. The CDR3 nucleotides are TGTGCCATCAGGCCCGACCGCACTTCTAACTATGGCTACACCTTC.

This chain joins TRBV28 and TRBJ1-1, with D tentatively TRBD1 (6 bases). Trimming left V 9 bases short and J 3 bases short, with 11 bases between. In germline, CDR1 is MDHEN, CDR2 SYDVKM. The CDR3 consists of 12 residues. CDR3 amino acids: CASLGQYTEAFF. CDR3 DNA sequence: TGTGCCAGTTTAGGACAGTACACTGAAGCTTTCTTT.

The DNA of the CDR3 is TGTGCCAGCAGTTTCTACGGAGGGGAACCAAACACCGGGGAGCTGTTTTTT. This codes for CASSFYGGEPNTGELFF. V and J are TRBV6-2 or TRBV6-3 and TRBJ2-2; maybe TRBD2 (6 bases). The CDR3 length is 17 residues. The V gene lost 4 bases and the J gene lost 2 bases, with 17 bases spanning the gap. Germline V gene data show CDR1 as MNHEY and CDR2 as SVGEGT.